This TCR beta chain was found in a study of cytomegalovirus exposure and HLA in healthy donors. The germline V gene encodes CDR1 LGHNA and CDR2 YSLEER. The CDR3 is 13 amino acids. V shed 0 bases, J shed 14 bases, and the junction held 4 bases outside the gene matches. Primers: 60 Vbeta forward and 13 Jbeta reverse. TCRdb's copy holds only in-frame clones and misses some; the assay was immunoSEQ multiplex PCR. This sample has about 130,000 clones, with roughly 84% found just once. The sample was PBMCs. The TCR was taken from a boy younger than 18 in good health and CMV-seronegative. The chain uses TRBV4-3 and TRBJ2-1; 10 bases match TRBD1. CDR3 DNA: TGCGCCAGCAGCCAAGATATCGGGACAGGGGAGTTCTTC. Translation: CASSQDIGTGEFF.